A selection of T cell receptor beta chains follows, all from one sample in a study of blood T cell repertoires in COVID-19. Profiled with immunoSEQ multiplex PCR; TCRdb holds only in-frame clones, not every one. This repertoire shows 200,000 to 250,000 clones, about 83% found once; its top ten account for 2.9%. The sample consisted of peripheral blood. The receptors derive from a man aged 50-59 years with active or convalescent COVID-19. Both conserved end residues are part of each CDR3. The order of the fields is clone size, CDR3 length, V gene, D gene, J gene, CDR3 protein, CDR3 DNA. The D gene is left open where the match is weak. Clone size, where shown, is once, few, many, or a class for clones that have expanded.

.	15	TRBV6-5	TRBD2	TRBJ2-1	CASSYSGLAVNEQFF	TGTGCCAGCAGTTACTCCGGACTAGCTGTCAATGAGCAGTTCTTC
.	15	TRBV19	.	TRBJ1-5	CASSMSGWSNQPQHF	TGTGCCAGTAGTATGAGCGGCTGGAGCAATCAGCCCCAGCATTTT
.	13	TRBV28	.	TRBJ1-2	CASSPHGVGGNTF	TGTGCCAGCAGTCCCCACGGGGTGGGTGGCAACACCTTC
.	20	TRBV18	TRBD1	TRBJ1-1	CASSPLRQGKGNQLSTEAFF	TGTGCCAGCTCACCACTACGACAGGGGAAAGGTAATCAACTATCCACTGAAGCTTTCTTT
.	16	TRBV6-2/TRBV6-3	.	TRBJ1-5	CASSNRAPLTNQPQHF	TGTGCCAGCAGCAACAGGGCGCCCTTAACCAATCAGCCCCAGCATTTT
once	13	TRBV28	.	TRBJ1-2	CASSFPRVDGYTF	TGTGCCAGCAGTTTCCCGAGGGTGGATGGCTACACCTTC
.	15	TRBV2	TRBD1	TRBJ1-5	CASSEETGGYQPQHF	TGTGCCAGCAGTGAAGAGACAGGGGGTTATCAGCCCCAGCATTTT
.	14	TRBV19	TRBD1	TRBJ1-5	CASSVNRGNQPQHF	TGTGCCAGTAGTGTTAACAGGGGAAATCAGCCCCAGCATTTT
.	14	TRBV3-1/TRBV3-2	TRBD1	TRBJ2-7	CASSQVDRGHEQYF	TGTGCCAGCAGCCAAGTAGACAGGGGGCACGAGCAGTACTTC
few	16	TRBV5-1	TRBD1	TRBJ1-5	CASSLGPNRGGQPQHF	TGCGCCAGCAGCTTAGGTCCCAACAGGGGAGGCCAGCCCCAGCATTTT
once	14	TRBV7-6	TRBD1	TRBJ1-5	CASSLIRGNQPQHF	TGTGCCAGCAGCTTAATCAGGGGGAATCAGCCCCAGCATTTT
.	13	TRBV24-1	.	TRBJ2-7	CATSSGGPYEQYF	TGTGCCACCAGCTCCGGGGGACCCTACGAGCAGTACTTC
.	15	TRBV4-1	TRBD2	TRBJ2-3	CASSRASGRMDTQYF	TGCGCCAGCAGCAGGGCTAGCGGGAGGATGGATACGCAGTATTTT
once	18	TRBV6-4	TRBD1	TRBJ2-6	CASSVAGTGGSGANVLTF	TGTGCCAGCAGTGTGGCCGGGACAGGGGGCTCTGGGGCCAACGTCCTGACTTTC
.	14	TRBV9	.	TRBJ1-5	CASSADLVLGPQHF	TGTGCCAGCAGCGCGGATTTGGTCCTAGGGCCCCAGCATTTT
.	16	TRBV28	.	TRBJ1-3	CASSLGGAGYGNTIYF	TGTGCCAGCAGTTTAGGGGGGGCAGGGTACGGAAACACCATATATTTT
.	18	TRBV7-9	TRBD2	TRBJ2-1	CASSLGFKREGLYNEQFF	TGTGCCAGCAGCTTAGGGTTTAAGCGGGAGGGCCTGTACAATGAGCAGTTCTTC
.	13	TRBV6-5	TRBD1	TRBJ2-7	CASSRDRSYEQYF	TGTGCCAGCAGCCGGGACAGGAGCTACGAGCAGTACTTC
.	14	TRBV19	.	TRBJ2-5	CASSFGTPQETQYF	TGTGCCAGTAGTTTCGGGACACCCCAAGAGACCCAGTACTTC
.	15	TRBV6-1	TRBD1	TRBJ1-2	CASSEGETGVYGYTF	TGTGCCAGCAGTGAAGGAGAGACAGGGGTCTATGGCTACACCTTC
.	13	TRBV28	.	TRBJ2-7	CASREGIDHEQYF	TGTGCCAGCAGGGAGGGTATCGATCACGAGCAGTACTTC
.	13	TRBV4-3	.	TRBJ1-1	CASSQDPWGGAFF	TGCGCCAGCAGCCAAGACCCCTGGGGGGGTGCTTTCTTT
.	15	TRBV7-2	TRBD2	TRBJ2-1	CASSLMLAGGKEQFF	TGTGCCAGCAGCTTAATGCTAGCGGGGGGGAAGGAGCAGTTCTTC
.	15	TRBV30	TRBD1	TRBJ2-7	CAWSVRGQGYHEQYF	TGTGCCTGGAGCGTACGCGGACAGGGGTACCACGAGCAGTACTTC
.	13	TRBV6-1	.	TRBJ1-5	CASSEGGGQPQHF	TGTGCCAGCAGTGAAGGCGGGGGACAGCCCCAGCATTTT
.	14	TRBV11-2	.	TRBJ1-2	CASSPDSWDYGYTF	TGTGCCAGCAGCCCGGACAGTTGGGACTATGGCTACACCTTC
.	17	TRBV11-3	.	TRBJ2-7	CASCFPPRLELSYEQYF	TGTGCCAGCTGCTTCCCACCTAGACTGGAGCTCTCCTACGAGCAGTACTTC
.	15	TRBV3-1/TRBV3-2	.	TRBJ1-2	CASSQDPLTLRGYTF	TGTGCCAGCAGCCAAGATCCGTTAACCCTGCGTGGCTACACCTTC
.	14	TRBV7-6	.	TRBJ1-5	CASSRGGTNQPQHF	TGTGCCAGCAGCCGCGGAGGGACTAATCAGCCCCAGCATTTT
.	14	TRBV7-9	.	TRBJ2-6	CASSLAGGANVLTF	TGTGCCAGCAGCTTGGCTGGTGGGGCCAACGTCCTGACTTTC
.	16	TRBV5-1	.	TRBJ1-3	CASSLEPNGSGNTIYF	TGCGCCAGCAGCTTGGAGCCGAACGGCTCTGGAAACACCATATATTTT
few	15	TRBV5-4	TRBD1	TRBJ1-1	CASSLLRGQLTEAFF	TGTGCCAGCAGTTTACTCAGGGGGCAATTGACTGAAGCTTTCTTT
.	15	TRBV3-1/TRBV3-2	.	TRBJ2-1	CASSQVSGKRNEQFF	TGTGCCAGCAGCCAAGTCTCAGGGAAACGGAATGAGCAGTTCTTC
.	14	TRBV15	TRBD1	TRBJ2-1	CATSREQGPNEQFF	TGTGCCACCAGCAGGGAACAGGGGCCCAATGAGCAGTTCTTC
.	15	TRBV18	TRBD1	TRBJ1-1	CASSPTGLGVTEAFF	TGTGCCAGCTCACCGACAGGGTTGGGCGTGACTGAAGCTTTCTTT